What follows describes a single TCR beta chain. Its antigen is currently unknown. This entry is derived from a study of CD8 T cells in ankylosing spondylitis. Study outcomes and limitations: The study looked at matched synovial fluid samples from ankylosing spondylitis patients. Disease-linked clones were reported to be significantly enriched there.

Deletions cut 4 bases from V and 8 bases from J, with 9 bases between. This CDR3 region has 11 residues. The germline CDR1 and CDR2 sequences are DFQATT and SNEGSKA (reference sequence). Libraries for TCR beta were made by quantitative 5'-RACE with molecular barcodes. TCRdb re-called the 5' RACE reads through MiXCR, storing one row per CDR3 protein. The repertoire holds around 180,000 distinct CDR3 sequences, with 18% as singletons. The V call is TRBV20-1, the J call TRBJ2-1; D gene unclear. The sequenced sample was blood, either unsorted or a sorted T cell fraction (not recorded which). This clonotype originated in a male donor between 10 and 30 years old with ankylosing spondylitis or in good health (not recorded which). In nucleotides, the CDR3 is TGCAGTGCTAATTTGGTCGATGAGCAGTTCTTC. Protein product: CSANLVDEQFF.